The 9 T cell receptor beta chains below were found in one sample sequenced in a study of OX40 agonist ivuxolimab in advanced cancers. Using immunoSEQ multiplex PCR, the repertoire was profiled, and TCRdb retains in-frame clones only, with some absent. Of some 96,000 clones listed, about 79% are singletons. The specimen was CD4+ or CD8+ T cells sorted from blood, collected in a trial of the OX40 agonist ivuxolimab. The receptors derive from an adult with an advanced solid tumor such as melanoma, head and neck, liver or kidney cancer.

The V gene is TRBV7-9, the J gene TRBJ2-3, with TRBD2 matching 15 bases. Per germline, CDR1 SEHNR and CDR2 FQNEAQ (reference sequence). V gave up 0 bases and J gave up 6 bases; unmatched junction bases: 4. CDR3 length equals 17 residues. The CDR3 DNA reads TGTGCCAGCAGCTTAGCCAGGACTAGCGGGAGGGCGGATACGCAGTATTTT. Amino acid sequence: CASSLARTSGRADTQYF.

This clone was counted only a few times. V gene TRBV4-2 combines with J gene TRBJ1-1; a weak D match, TRBD1 (6 bases). Germline loops: CDR1 LGHNA, CDR2 YNFKEQ. Trimming shortened V by 4 bases and J by 1 base, and 19 bases separated the two germline ends. This CDR3 region has 17 residues. The CDR3 DNA reads TGTGCCAGCAGCCCGGCTGGACAGAAGGTCGGGAACACTGAAGCTTTCTTT. Its protein is CASSPAGQKVGNTEAFF.

The genes are TRBV5-6 and TRBJ2-1; D is uncertain. Germline CDR1 and CDR2: SGHDT and YYEEEE. Trimming stripped 2 bases from V and 0 bases from J, with 9 bases between. This CDR3 contains 15 residues. CDR3 sequence (DNA): TGTGCCAGCAGCTTAGTGGCAAGCTCCTACAATGAGCAGTTCTTC. Protein sequence: CASSLVASSYNEQFF. The whole variable domain, filled in from reference TRBV5-6 and TRBJ2-1, reads DAGVTQSPTHLIKTRGQQVTLRCSPKSGHDTVSWYQQALGQGPQFIFQYYEEEERQRGNFPDRFSGHQFPNYSSELNVNALLLGDSALYLCASSLVASSYNEQFFGPGTRLTVL.

This clone was detected only once. This chain uses TRBV27 with TRBJ2-3; D unclear. The germline CDR1 and CDR2 sequences are MNHEY and SMNVEV (reference sequence). Trimming removed 3 bases at V and 8 bases at J, with 18 bases between. The CDR3 has 15 amino acids. In nucleotides, the CDR3 is TGTGCCAGCAGTTTCGTGTCACAGATCAAGCCTACGCAGTATTTT. It is translated as CASSFVSQIKPTQYF.

The chain is built from TRBV10-1 and TRBJ2-1; TRBD1 agrees at 9 bases. V was pared by 6 bases and J by 8 bases, with 17 bases of the junction left unmatched. The CDR3 runs 17 residues. Germline CDR1 is WNHNN and CDR2 is SYGVQD (reference sequence). CDR3 loop: CASRGQGQSGGVDEQFF. As DNA, the CDR3 is TGCGCCAGCAGGGGACAGGGACAATCGGGAGGTGTCGATGAGCAGTTCTTC.

This clone occurred a few times. The V gene is TRBV14, the J gene TRBJ2-5; D unresolved. The CDR3 is made up of 14 amino acids. Deletions cut 4 bases from V and 1 base from J, with 10 bases between. Germline CDR1 SGHDN, CDR2 FVKESK. DNA of the CDR3: TGTGCCAGCAGCCCTCAAGCAGTCCAAGAGACCCAGTACTTC. Protein sequence: CASSPQAVQETQYF.

This chain joins TRBV10-3 and TRBJ1-1; no reliable D call. The CDR3 sequence is 13 residues long. Germline V gene sequence: CDR1 ENHRY, CDR2 SYGVKD. V was shortened by 4 bases and J by 3 bases, with 9 bases between the two germline ends. CDR3 bases: TGTGCCATCAGTGGTGTCGGGTACACTGAAGCTTTCTTT. Translation: CAISGVGYTEAFF.

This chain uses TRBV18 with TRBJ2-1, with unresolved D. Trimming shortened V by 3 bases and J by 7 bases, and 13 bases separated the two germline ends. The germline gives CDR1 KGHSH, CDR2 LQKENI. This CDR3 contains 14 residues. The CDR3 nucleotides read TGTGCCAGCTCACCGCTACCTGGTGGGAATGAGCAGTTCTTC. It is translated as CASSPLPGGNEQFF.

V gene TRBV15 combines with J gene TRBJ2-1; weak D call: TRBD2 (5 bases). The V gene's germline CDR1 is LNHNV and CDR2 YYDKDF (reference sequence). V lost 9 bases and J lost 4, with 19 bases in between. The CDR3 length is 15 residues. CDR3 in DNA: TGTGCCACAGGGAAGGTCCTAGCCTCTTACAATGAGCAGTTCTTC. Encoded protein: CATGKVLASYNEQFF.